This T cell receptor beta chain stems from a study of cytotoxic CD8 clonotypes in ibrutinib-treated CLL. Study details: Over 10 relapsed/refractory, approximately 15 treatment-naive; around 18 IGHV unmutated. The average sample held approximately 260,000 productive templates and 91,000 or so productive rearrangements. The study's findings and limits: Private clonotypes, not public ones, expanded at ibrutinib response. There were differences in sampling times between sustained-remission and progressing patients.

With respect to this clone: The antigen is not known.

From germline, CDR1 is SNHLY and CDR2 FYNNEI. There are 13 residues in the CDR3. The ends lost 7 bases at V and 2 bases at J; junction bases unmatched: 3. Only in-frame clones appear in the TCRdb table, and some are missing; sequencing was by immunoSEQ multiplex PCR. The data hold roughly 160,000 clones, with under 90% observed a single time. The sample here was PBMCs, taken after 24 months of ibrutinib treatment. This sequence joins TRBV2 and TRBJ2-7; 9 bases are a match to TRBD2. This receptor was identified in a human donor with chronic lymphocytic leukemia. The CDR3: CASKRGEPYEQYF. The CDR3, as DNA: TGTGCCAGCAAGCGGGGGGAACCCTACGAGCAGTACTTC. The whole variable domain, remainder taken from reference TRBV2 and TRBJ2-7, is EPEVTQTPSHQVTQMGQEVILRCVPISNHLYFYWYRQILGQKVEFLVSFYNNEISEKSEIFDDQFSVERPDGSNFTLKIRSTKLEDSAMYFCASKRGEPYEQYFGPGTRLTVT.